These 16 T cell receptor beta chains were all obtained from the same sample, sequenced in a study of T cell repertoires in cytomegalovirus infection. TCRdb used MiXCR to reprocess the reads, holding one entry per CDR3 protein. This table has about 530,000 distinct CDR3 sequences, 26% appearing once. The sample comprised PBMCs. These receptors originate from a human donor in good health (CMV status not recorded). Some clones in this sample may be carry-over from other donors' samples.

Turning to this clonotype: At one end, the junction sequence differs from germline, possibly due to a read error. This sequence joins TRBV4-1 and TRBJ1-4; D is undetermined. The CDR3 covers 14 residues. Germline V lookup: CDR1 MGHRA, CDR2 YSYEKL. The CDR3 DNA reads TGTGCCAGCAGCCAAGTTGGGGCTAATGAAAAACTGTTTTTT. Translation gives CASSQVGANEKLFF.

In its sample, this clonotype was seen many times. The rearrangement joins TRBV7-2 to TRBJ1-2; 8 bases are shared with TRBD1. Germline V gives CDR1 SGHTA, CDR2 FQGNSA. The CDR3 totals 15 residues. V lost 7 bases and J lost 3; bases outside the gene matches: 10. The CDR3 DNA reads as TGTGCCAGCACCTTGCCCGGACAGGGCGACTATGGCTACACCTTC. Its translation is CASTLPGQGDYGYTF.

As concerns this clonotype: This may be a read error, as it is one base from a much larger clone. The chain has TRBV27 and TRBJ2-1, with D unresolved. V lost 5 bases, J lost 4 bases, and 18 bases lay in between. The CDR3 is 16 amino acids. The V gene's germline CDR1 is MNHEY and CDR2 SMNVEV (reference sequence). The CDR3 is CASSESPETLYNEQFF. The CDR3 DNA reads TGTGCCAGCAGTGAATCGCCCGAGACACTTTACAATGAGCAGTTCTTC.

This clonotype has a handful of counts. The chain uses TRBV7-2 and TRBJ2-3; TRBD2 might be the D (6 bases). Germline V lookup: CDR1 SGHTA, CDR2 FQGNSA. The V gene lost 0 bases and the J gene lost 1 base, with 14 bases spanning the gap. The CDR3 loop spans 17 amino acids. The CDR3 region is CASSLAGTSAGTDTQYF. CDR3 sequence (DNA): TGTGCCAGCAGCTTAGCAGGGACTTCCGCCGGCACAGATACGCAGTATTTT.

This clonotype was counted only a few times. The V gene is TRBV7-2, the J gene TRBJ2-7; TRBD1 is a possible D gene (6 bases). Per the germline V gene, CDR1 is SGHTA and CDR2 is FQGNSA. The CDR3 contains 17 residues. V was cut by 1 base and J by 1 base, with 17 bases left in between. Here the CDR3 reads CASSLGHQGIASYEQYF. The CDR3 DNA is TGTGCCAGCAGCTTAGGTCATCAGGGGATAGCGTCCTACGAGCAGTACTTC.

The genes are TRBV14 and TRBJ2-1; 12 positions agree with TRBD2. This CDR3 region has 18 residues. V dropped 0 bases and J dropped 4; count of bases not matched to a gene: 7. Germline assignment: CDR1 SGHDN and CDR2 FVKESK. The CDR3 here is CASSQDVTSGRLYNEQFF. The CDR3, as DNA: TGTGCCAGCAGCCAAGATGTAACTAGCGGGAGGCTGTACAATGAGCAGTTCTTC.

This clonotype was counted between two and nine times. The rearrangement links TRBV6-6 to TRBJ1-2, with 11 nucleotides matching TRBD1. The CDR3 sequence is 14 residues long. Germline CDR1 is MNHNY and CDR2 is SVGAGI (reference sequence). Trimming at V came to 4 bases and at J to 4 bases, leaving 2 bases not matched to a gene. CDR3 DNA sequence: TGTGCCAGCAGTTGGGACAGGGGGACCTATGGCTACACCTTC. Encoded protein: CASSWDRGTYGYTF.

Only a few counts were recorded for this clonotype. The chain joins TRBV20-1 to TRBJ2-7; 11 bases map to TRBD2. CDR3 length: 14 amino acids. Germline lookup yields CDR1 DFQATT and CDR2 SNEGSKA (reference sequence). The junction had 3 bases not matched to a gene; V was cut back by 5 bases and J by 0 bases. CDR3 in DNA: TGCAGTGCTGAGACTAGCGGGAACTCCTACGAGCAGTACTTC. It specifies CSAETSGNSYEQYF.

The gene calls are TRBV7-8 and TRBJ2-7; D may be TRBD1 (5 bases). Germline V lookup: CDR1 SGHVS, CDR2 FQNEAQ. V lost 5 bases to trimming and J lost 5 bases, with 13 bases between them. CDR3 length: 13 residues. CDR3 nucleotide sequence: TGTGCCAGCAGCCAGGACAAAACGGACGAGCAGTACTTC. Translating gives CASSQDKTDEQYF.

Note on this clonotype: The conserved phenylalanine or tryptophan is not found at the CDR3 terminus, so this likely reflects a read error. The DNA is left out, because the CDR3 cannot be placed on it with certainty; the CDR3 is given as TCRdb lists it. This sequence joins TRBV6-2 or TRBV6-3 and TRBJ2-1; the D call TRBD1 from the table was never checked on the DNA. CDR1 is MNHEY and CDR2 is SVGEGT in the germline V gene. With termini counted, the CDR3 has 9 amino acids. The CDR3 sequence is CARTTSSRA.

CDR3 bases: TGTGCCAGCAGCTTTTTGGGTGGTAGGACAGGGGGTACTGAAGCTTTCTTT. This codes for CASSFLGGRTGGTEAFF. The chain has TRBV11-3 and TRBJ1-1; TRBD1 aligns across 10 bases. This CDR3 contains 17 residues. Germline V CDR1 and CDR2: SGHNT, YENEEA. Trimming at V came to 3 bases and at J to 5 bases, leaving 12 bases not matched to a gene.

The J gene is TRBJ2-3, the V gene TRBV15; 8 bases agree with TRBD2. J gave up 0 bases and V 2 bases, and 19 bases lay outside the gene matches. This CDR3 contains 21 residues. Germline V CDR1 and CDR2: LNHNV, YYDKDF (reference sequence). The CDR3 region has the DNA TGTGCCACCAGCAGAAGAAATCCACGACTACTAGCGGTCGATAGCACAGATACGCAGTATTTT. It translates to CATSRRNPRLLAVDSTDTQYF.

The chain couples TRBV7-8 to TRBJ2-1; D is unclear. This CDR3 is built from 13 residues. Germline assignment: CDR1 SGHVS and CDR2 FQNEAQ. The ends were cut back, 5 bases at V and 6 bases at J, with 11 bases in the middle. CDR3 sequence: CASSLFTSNEQFF. For the CDR3, the DNA is TGTGCCAGCAGCCTTTTTACCTCCAATGAGCAGTTCTTC.

CDR3 region: CASSSGLAPSYNEQFF. In nucleotides, the CDR3 is TGTGCCAGCAGCTCCGGACTAGCGCCCTCCTACAATGAGCAGTTCTTC. The chain is built from TRBV7-3 and TRBJ2-1; 9 bases map to TRBD2. This CDR3 spans 16 amino acids. Germline assignment: CDR1 SGHTA and CDR2 FQGTGA. Trimming at V came to 4 bases and at J to 0 bases, leaving 4 bases not matched to a gene. Variable domain in full (rest from reference TRBV7-3 and TRBJ2-1): GAGVSQTPSNKVTEKGKYVELRCDPISGHTALYWYRQSLGQGPEFLIYFQGTGAADDSGLPNDRFFAVRPEGSVSTLKIQRTERGDSAVYLCASSSGLAPSYNEQFFGPGTRLTVL.

A word on this clonotype: A much larger clone sits a single nucleotide away, making a read error possible. The V call is TRBV12-3 or TRBV12-4, the J call TRBJ1-5; no clear D gene. CDR3 length equals 15 residues. The CDR3 reads CVSSLGSPRGQPQHF. The CDR3 bases are TGTGTCAGCAGTTTAGGGAGCCCTAGAGGCCAGCCCCAGCATTTT.

The chain couples TRBV4-2 to TRBJ1-5; TRBD1 matches at 8 bases. Germline assignment: CDR1 LGHNA and CDR2 YNFKEQ. Losses at the gene ends were 4 bases for V and 1 base for J; bases not matched to a gene: 9. The CDR3 contains 17 residues. CDR3 nucleotide sequence: TGTGCCAGCAGCCCCGGACAGGGAGTAAGGAGCAATCAGCCCCAGCATTTT. As protein: CASSPGQGVRSNQPQHF.